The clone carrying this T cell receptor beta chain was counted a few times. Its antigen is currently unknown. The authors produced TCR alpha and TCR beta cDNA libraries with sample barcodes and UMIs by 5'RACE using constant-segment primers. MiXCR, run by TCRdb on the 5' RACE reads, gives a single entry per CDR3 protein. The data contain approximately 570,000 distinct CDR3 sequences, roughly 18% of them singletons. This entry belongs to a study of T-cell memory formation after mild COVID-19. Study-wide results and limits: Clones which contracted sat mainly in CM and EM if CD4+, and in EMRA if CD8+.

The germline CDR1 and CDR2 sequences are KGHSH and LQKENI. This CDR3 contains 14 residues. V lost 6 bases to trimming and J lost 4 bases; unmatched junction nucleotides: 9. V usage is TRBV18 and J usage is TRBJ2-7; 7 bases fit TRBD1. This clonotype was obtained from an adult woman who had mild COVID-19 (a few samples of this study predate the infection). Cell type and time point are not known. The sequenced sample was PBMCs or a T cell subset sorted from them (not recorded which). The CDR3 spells CASSPGTAFYEQYF. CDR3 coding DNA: TGTGCCAGCTCCCCCGGGACAGCTTTTTACGAGCAGTACTTC.